Listed here are 22 T cell receptor beta chains from one sample, sequenced in a study of T cells in Graves' hyperthyroidism and ophthalmopathy. RNA transcripts yielded amplified TCR beta CDR3 regions. In the first-round RT-PCR of the TCR CDR3, the HTBI primer set was used. One entry per CDR3 protein, called by TCRdb with MiXCR from the multiplex PCR reads. Counted here are roughly 290,000 distinct CDR3 sequences, roughly 13% occurring once; the ten biggest clones make up approximately 7.9%. Source material: blood. The receptors were gathered from a woman aged 40 to 49 with Graves' hyperthyroidism.

This clonotype came up many times. The gene calls are TRBV6-1 and TRBJ2-2; weak D call: TRBD2 (5 bases). Trimming left V 5 bases short and J 2 bases short, with 9 bases between. The V gene's germline CDR1 is MNHNS and CDR2 SASEGT. This CDR3 comprises 14 residues. CDR3 sequence reads: CASSQEGNTGELFF. DNA for the CDR3: TGTGCCAGCAGTCAAGAGGGTAACACCGGGGAGCTGTTTTTT.

This clonotype has at least ten counts. The rearrangement uses TRBV28 and TRBJ2-1; the match to TRBD2 covers 8 bases. The germline CDR1 and CDR2 sequences are MDHEN and SYDVKM. The junction had 6 bases not matched to a gene; V was cut back by 4 bases and J by 7 bases. The length of the CDR3 is 14 residues. CDR3 amino acids: CASSSWTSSNEQFF. The CDR3 nucleotides read TGTGCCAGCAGTTCCTGGACTAGCAGTAATGAGCAGTTCTTC.

The chain combines TRBV10-3 with TRBJ2-1, with TRBD2 identical over 12 bases. Looked up from germline, CDR1 is ENHRY and CDR2 is SYGVKD. V lost 10 bases to trimming and J lost 9 bases; unmatched junction nucleotides: 16. This CDR3 region has 16 residues. The CDR3 DNA reads TGTGCCACCTATGCCCCGACTAGCGGGAGAAGGGGTGAGCAGTTCTTC. Its protein product is CATYAPTSGRRGEQFF.

At least ten counts were recorded for this clonotype. The chain employs TRBV18 and TRBJ1-5, with D uncertain. V was trimmed by 8 bases and J by 1 base, leaving 9 bases between them. CDR3 length: 13 amino acids. Germline loops: CDR1 KGHSH, CDR2 LQKENI. CDR3 amino acids: CASSPDSNQPQHF. CDR3 nucleotides: TGTGCCAGCAGCCCCGACAGCAATCAGCCCCAGCATTTT.

The rearrangement links TRBV28 to TRBJ2-2; 10 positions match TRBD1. The V segment lost 3 bases and the J segment 7 bases; nucleotides outside the gene matches: 5. CDR1 is MDHEN, CDR2 SYDVKM, per germline. CDR3 length: 15 residues. CDR3 region: CASSFHDRGRGELFF. In DNA, the CDR3 is TGTGCCAGCAGTTTTCACGACAGGGGGCGCGGGGAGCTGTTTTTT. Looking up the rest from reference TRBV28 and TRBJ2-2 gives the full variable domain: DVKVTQSSRYLVKRTGEKVFLECVQDMDHENMFWYRQDPGLGLRLIYFSYDVKMKEKGDIPEGYSVSREKKERFSLILESASTNQTSMYLCASSFHDRGRGELFFGEGSRLTVL.

Only one count was recorded for this clonotype. The rearrangement joins TRBV19 to TRBJ1-6; perhaps TRBD1 as D (5 bases). V lost 7 bases, J lost 1 base, and 11 bases lay in between. CDR1 LNHDA and CDR2 SQIVND come from the germline V gene (reference sequence). This CDR3 is built from 15 residues. The CDR3 reads CASTVGGSYNSPLHF. CDR3 coding DNA: TGTGCCAGTACCGTCGGGGGATCCTATAATTCACCCCTCCACTTT.

At least ten counts were recorded for this clonotype. V usage is TRBV6-1 and J usage is TRBJ1-1; D may be TRBD1 (5 bases). The CDR3 length is 15 residues. Germline CDR1 and CDR2: MNHNS and SASEGT. The V and J ends lost 5 bases and 1 base respectively, with 14 bases between them. CDR3 bases: TGTGCCAGCAGTTTGACCGGGGCAACGAACACTGAAGCTTTCTTT. This sequence encodes CASSLTGATNTEAFF.

This clonotype occurred many times. The chain is built from TRBV28 and TRBJ2-1; 7 positions agree with TRBD2. V shed 4 bases and J 3 bases; nucleotides not matched to a gene: 9. The germline CDR1 and CDR2 sequences are MDHEN and SYDVKM. The CDR3 contains 16 residues. DNA for the CDR3: TGTGCCAGCAGTTCATCCTGGGGGGGGGGCTACAATGAGCAGTTCTTC. Protein sequence: CASSSSWGGGYNEQFF.

This clonotype occurred many times. The chain combines TRBV6-1 with TRBJ1-1; 7 bases line up with TRBD1. Germline V gene data show CDR1 as MNHNS and CDR2 as SASEGT. The CDR3 spans 13 residues. J was trimmed by 10 bases and V by 6 bases; bases with no gene match: 11. In DNA, the CDR3 is TGTGCCAGCAGCCGGGAGGGGGCGAATGGAGCTTTCTTT. Translated: CASSREGANGAFF.

V and J are TRBV7-6 and TRBJ2-2; 12 bases agree with TRBD2. The germline V gene encodes CDR1 SGHVS and CDR2 FNYEAQ. Trimming at V came to 2 bases and at J to 4 bases, leaving 5 bases not matched to a gene. This CDR3 comprises 17 residues. This CDR3 is CASSLPRLAGVTGELFF. The CDR3 DNA reads as TGTGCCAGCAGCTTACCCCGACTAGCGGGAGTCACCGGGGAGCTGTTTTTT.

The sample holds a few counts of this clonotype. V usage is TRBV30 and J usage is TRBJ2-7, with D tentatively TRBD2 (5 bases). V was clipped by 2 bases and J by 4 bases, with 21 bases between them. CDR1 and CDR2 (germline): GTSNPN, SVGIG (reference sequence). CDR3 length equals 16 residues. CDR3 residues: CAWSPPRTLGHYEQYF. The CDR3 bases are TGTGCCTGGAGTCCGCCAAGGACTCTAGGCCATTACGAGCAGTACTTC.

The sample holds a few counts of this clonotype. The chain recombines TRBV4-1 with TRBJ1-4; D may be TRBD1 (5 bases). Looked up from germline, CDR1 is MGHRA and CDR2 is YSYEKL. This CDR3 has 13 residues. Trimming pared 5 bases from V and 11 bases from J, leaving 15 bases between. CDR3 residues: CASSYREKGKLFF. In nucleotides, the CDR3 is TGCGCCAGCAGCTACCGGGAGAAGGGGAAACTGTTTTTT.

This rearrangement joins TRBV19 to TRBJ2-2, with D possibly TRBD2 on 5 matching bases. Germline-derived CDR1 and CDR2 are LNHDA and SQIVND (reference sequence). Trimming took 4 bases from V and 1 from J, leaving 10 bases between them. The CDR3 length is 15 residues. The CDR3 DNA sequence: TGTGCCAGTAGTACCCTACTAGGGAACACCGGGGAGCTGTTTTTT. Translated, it gives CASSTLLGNTGELFF.

This clonotype was counted a few times. The chain couples TRBV9 to TRBJ1-2; D possibly corresponds to TRBD1 (5 bases). V gave up 2 bases and J gave up 4 bases, with 15 bases separating them. Looked up from germline, CDR1 is SGDLS and CDR2 is YYNGEE. The CDR3 runs to 15 residues. The CDR3 bases are TGTGCCAGCAGCGTCACAGGAGAAGGGATCTATGGCTACACCTTC. Protein product: CASSVTGEGIYGYTF.

This clonotype occurred many times. The rearrangement links TRBV2 to TRBJ1-1, with 8 bases identical to TRBD1. The trim removed 8 bases at V and 5 bases at J, leaving 10 bases unmatched. The CDR3 is 14 residues long. The V gene's germline CDR1 is SNHLY and CDR2 FYNNEI. For the CDR3, the DNA is TGTGCCAGCGGGGCCGGACAGGGTAGAACTGAAGCTTTCTTT. Its translation: CASGAGQGRTEAFF.

This clonotype was counted ten times or more. The chain carries TRBV30 and TRBJ2-5; 11 bases agree with TRBD2. Trimming at V came to 0 bases and at J to 13 bases, leaving 10 bases not matched to a gene. Germline V gene data show CDR1 as GTSNPN and CDR2 as SVGIG (reference sequence). This CDR3 spans 14 amino acids. The CDR3 DNA reads as TGTGCCTGGAGTGTGATCGGGACTAGCGGTCCTAGGTACTTC. This gives the protein CAWSVIGTSGPRYF.

This chain connects TRBV7-9 to TRBJ2-2; D not resolved. The length of the CDR3 is 15 residues. Germline loops: CDR1 SEHNR, CDR2 FQNEAQ (reference sequence). The V gene lost 4 bases and the J gene lost 1 base, with 10 bases spanning the gap. CDR3 region: CASSSGLLNTGELFF. CDR3 in DNA: TGTGCCAGCAGCTCCGGGTTGTTGAACACCGGGGAGCTGTTTTTT.

The rearrangement uses TRBV18 and TRBJ2-1; 9 bases align to TRBD2. Germline V gives CDR1 KGHSH, CDR2 LQKENI. The CDR3 runs 16 residues. The V and J ends lost 2 bases and 5 bases, in that order; junction bases with no gene match: 7. DNA for the CDR3: TGTGCCAGCTCACCAGGGACTAGCAGTGAAAACAATGAGCAGTTCTTC. Translating gives CASSPGTSSENNEQFF.

This clonotype was seen more than once but under ten times. The genes are TRBV7-9 and TRBJ2-7; maybe TRBD2 (5 bases). CDR3 length: 12 amino acids. The germline V gene has CDR1 SEHNR and CDR2 FQNEAQ (reference sequence). The V end lost 5 bases, the J end lost 10 bases, and 15 bases lay between the germline ends. CDR3 sequence reads: CASSLLERTQYF. CDR3 sequence (DNA): TGTGCCAGCAGCCTATTGGAGCGGACTCAGTACTTC.

About this clonotype: Possible read error: a much larger clone is one base away. The V call is TRBV12-3 or TRBV12-4, the J call TRBJ2-5; TRBD2 matches at 7 bases. The junction had 9 bases not matched to a gene; V was cut back by 11 bases and J by 9 bases. The CDR3 is made up of 11 amino acids. The CDR3 loop reads CAFGRSEAQYF. In DNA form, the CDR3 reads TGTGCCTTCGGGAGGTCTGAGGCCCAGTACTTC.

This clonotype was counted at least ten times. The chain uses TRBV2 and TRBJ2-5; 9 positions agree with TRBD2. J lost 5 bases, V lost 10 bases, and 11 bases had no gene match. CDR1 and CDR2 from the germline V gene are SNHLY and FYNNEI. This CDR3 contains 14 residues. CDR3 region: CATRAGLAGETQYF. The CDR3 region has the DNA TGTGCCACCCGAGCAGGGCTAGCGGGGGAGACCCAGTACTTC.

This clonotype was observed many times. The chain joins TRBV12-3 or TRBV12-4 to TRBJ1-5, with a possible D match to TRBD1 (5 bases). V lost 6 bases and J 7 bases, leaving 19 bases between the germline ends. The length of the CDR3 is 15 residues. The CDR3 sequence is CASRAPGGVYQPQHF. The CDR3 bases are TGTGCCAGCAGGGCCCCGGGGGGGGTCTACCAGCCCCAGCATTTT.